What follows are 23 T cell receptor beta chains derived from one specimen sequenced in a study of cytomegalovirus exposure and HLA in healthy donors. PCR involved 60 Vbeta and 13 Jbeta primers. Assay used: immunoSEQ multiplex PCR; TCRdb lists only in-frame clones, some missing. The repertoire includes 200,000 or so clones, roughly 84% of them detected once, and about 0.25% sits in the top ten. What was sequenced was PBMCs. The receptor set was obtained from a boy between 10 and 17 years old in good health and CMV-seronegative.

The CDR3 DNA reads TGTGCCAGCAGTAGAACCCGTCCGGGACAGGGGGCGGGCACCGGGGAGCTGTTTTTT. Translating it yields CASSRTRPGQGAGTGELFF. V is TRBV2 and J is TRBJ2-2; 12 bases agree with TRBD1. The germline CDR1 and CDR2 sequences are SNHLY and FYNNEI. The CDR3 loop spans 19 amino acids. V lost 5 bases to trimming and J lost 4 bases; unmatched junction nucleotides: 14.

This clone was seen only a few times. V is TRBV7-3 and J is TRBJ2-1, with D perhaps TRBD2 (6 bases). This CDR3 spans 13 amino acids. V lost 6 bases and J lost 5, with 11 bases in between. The germline V gene encodes CDR1 SGHTA and CDR2 FQGTGA. Written as DNA, the CDR3 is TGTGCCAGCAGTTCCGGAGGGGACAATGAGCAGTTCTTC. Protein: CASSSGGDNEQFF. The variable domain in full, completed from reference TRBV7-3 and TRBJ2-1, reads GAGVSQTPSNKVTEKGKYVELRCDPISGHTALYWYRQSLGQGPEFLIYFQGTGAADDSGLPNDRFFAVRPEGSVSTLKIQRTERGDSAVYLCASSSGGDNEQFFGPGTRLTVL.

This chain joins TRBV6-6 and TRBJ1-1, with 7 positions matching TRBD1. CDR3 length equals 14 residues. Germline V lookup: CDR1 MNHNY, CDR2 SVGAGI (reference sequence). V lost 6 bases and J lost 4; bases outside the gene matches: 8. Here the CDR3 reads CASSTNRGGTEAFF. CDR3 sequence (DNA): TGTGCCAGCAGCACTAACAGGGGCGGCACTGAAGCTTTCTTT.

This chain uses TRBV7-2 with TRBJ2-5; D is unresolved. The V gene lost 5 bases and the J gene lost 4 bases, with 8 bases spanning the gap. Germline V gene sequence: CDR1 SGHTA, CDR2 FQGNSA. The CDR3 consists of 12 residues. The CDR3 loop is CASSNPRETQYF. In nucleotides, the CDR3 is TGTGCCAGCAGCAACCCGAGAGAGACCCAGTACTTC.

V and J are TRBV18 and TRBJ2-1; D not certain. V lost 6 bases and J lost 4, with 13 bases in between. Germline CDR1 KGHSH, CDR2 LQKENI. The CDR3 is 14 residues long. CDR3: CASSSHFYYNEQFF. The CDR3 DNA reads as TGTGCCAGCTCTTCGCACTTCTATTACAATGAGCAGTTCTTC.

The chain employs TRBV5-1 and TRBJ1-3; 12 bases fit TRBD1. Germline V CDR1 and CDR2: SGHRS, YFSETQ. Trimming cost V 7 bases and J 9 bases; bases outside gene matches: 11. This CDR3 comprises 15 residues. The DNA for the CDR3 is TGCGCCAGCGGGAACCCCGGGACAGGGGGCGGCACCATATATTTT. Translation: CASGNPGTGGGTIYF.

The J gene is TRBJ2-5, the V gene TRBV5-1, with D possibly TRBD2 on 6 matching bases. TRBJ2-7 explains the end of the DNA better; the J call may be wrong. The CDR3 totals 13 residues. The germline CDR1 and CDR2 sequences are SGHRS and YFSETQ. The CDR3 DNA follows: TGCGCCAGCAGCTACGGGAGAAACTACGAGCAGTACTTC. Amino acids: CASSYGRNYEQYF.

A remark on this clone: At one end the junction does not follow the germline gene, possibly because of a read error. The chain is built from TRBV5-1 and TRBJ2-7, with a weak D call TRBD2 (6 bases). The germline gives CDR1 SGHRS, CDR2 YFSETQ. The CDR3 runs to 15 residues. CDR3 sequence (DNA): TGCGCCAGCAGCAATTATCCGGGACTGTCTGACGAGCGGTACTTC. Translating gives CASSNYPGLSDERYF.

This clone showed up just once. Here the CDR3 DNA reads TGTGCCATCAGTATAATCTCTGACTTTGGCTACACCTTC. This sequence encodes CAISIISDFGYTF. This chain links TRBV10-3 with TRBJ1-2, with D unresolved. The germline V gene has CDR1 ENHRY and CDR2 SYGVKD. The CDR3 has 13 amino acids. V was clipped by 5 bases and J by 7 bases, with 14 bases between them.

The chain carries TRBV7-9 and TRBJ2-7; 8 bases map to TRBD2. The trim removed 5 bases at V and 0 bases at J, leaving 12 bases unmatched. Germline lookup yields CDR1 SEHNR and CDR2 FQNEAQ (reference sequence). This CDR3 comprises 17 residues. The CDR3 DNA reads TGTGCCAGCAGCACCAAGGCGGGGCTAGCGGGCTCCTACGAGCAGTACTTC. It is translated as CASSTKAGLAGSYEQYF. The whole variable domain, filled in from reference TRBV7-9 and TRBJ2-7, reads DTGVSQNPRHKITKRGQNVTFRCDPISEHNRLYWYRQTLGQGPEFLTYFQNEAQLEKSRLLSDRFSAERPKGSFSTLEIQRTEQGDSAMYLCASSTKAGLAGSYEQYFGPGTRLTVT.

The gene calls are TRBV6-1 and TRBJ2-7; D perhaps matches TRBD2 (7 bases). Germline V gene sequence: CDR1 MNHNS, CDR2 SASEGT. The CDR3 is made up of 15 amino acids. Trimming shortened V by 7 bases and J by 0 bases, and 16 bases separated the two germline ends. The CDR3 DNA sequence: TGTGCCAGCATGTGGCGGGGGCTGAGCTCCTACGAGCAGTACTTC. Its protein product is CASMWRGLSSYEQYF.

V and J are TRBV7-2 and TRBJ1-5; the D is unclear. Germline lookup yields CDR1 SGHTA and CDR2 FQGNSA. V lost 5 bases and J lost 7, with 15 bases in between. There are 14 residues in the CDR3. CDR3 protein: CASSPNPSRQPQHF. The DNA for the CDR3 is TGTGCCAGCAGCCCCAACCCCTCTAGGCAGCCCCAGCATTTT.

The V call is TRBV4-1, the J call TRBJ1-4; TRBD1 is a possible D gene (5 bases). Germline V gene data show CDR1 as MGHRA and CDR2 as YSYEKL. The CDR3 is 15 amino acids. Between the trimmed V and J ends, which lost 3 bases and 5 bases, there was a span of 13 bases. Here the CDR3 DNA reads TGCGCCAGCAGCCATCTCAGGGTGGAGAATGAAAAACTGTTTTTT. It is translated as CASSHLRVENEKLFF.

The V gene is TRBV4-1, the J gene TRBJ2-7, with 11 bases that match TRBD2. The CDR3 extends over 15 amino acids. Germline V gives CDR1 MGHRA, CDR2 YSYEKL. V lost 2 bases, J lost 3 bases, and 3 bases stayed unmatched. CDR3 amino acids: CASSQPTSGDYEQYF. The CDR3 DNA is TGCGCCAGCAGCCAACCGACTAGCGGGGACTACGAGCAGTACTTC.

The chain has TRBV7-3 and TRBJ1-5; D unresolved. Looked up from germline, CDR1 is SGHTA and CDR2 is FQGTGA. The V and J ends lost 0 bases and 4 bases respectively, with 19 bases between them. This CDR3 comprises 18 residues. The CDR3 loop is CASSLTVGSPRRNQPQHF. The CDR3 DNA reads as TGTGCCAGCAGCTTAACCGTTGGTAGTCCGAGGAGAAATCAGCCCCAGCATTTT.

V usage is TRBV12-5 and J usage is TRBJ2-7; TRBD2 matches at 8 bases. CDR3 length equals 16 residues. Germline loops: CDR1 LGHNT, CDR2 FRNRAP. The ends lost 0 bases at V and 4 bases at J; junction bases unmatched: 8. The CDR3 loop reads CASGLVLLAGEYEQYF. CDR3 DNA sequence: TGTGCTAGTGGTTTGGTGCTCCTAGCGGGTGAATACGAGCAGTACTTC.

This chain connects TRBV7-2 to TRBJ2-7, with D perhaps TRBD2 (9 bases). V was clipped by 5 bases and J by 3 bases, with 17 bases between them. The germline CDR1 and CDR2 sequences are SGHTA and FQGNSA. This CDR3 has 15 residues. The CDR3 region is CASSPRGREGYEQYF. The CDR3 coding sequence is TGTGCCAGCAGCCCCAGGGGGCGGGAGGGCTACGAGCAGTACTTC.

V usage is TRBV15 and J usage is TRBJ1-1; a possible D gene is TRBD1 (5 bases). CDR1 and CDR2 from the germline V gene are LNHNV and YYDKDF (reference sequence). This CDR3 is built from 15 residues. Trimming stripped 2 bases from V and 4 bases from J, with 14 bases between. CDR3 region: CATSRLTALSTEAFF. For the CDR3, the DNA is TGTGCCACCAGCAGACTGACAGCCTTGAGCACTGAAGCTTTCTTT.

The CDR3: CASSLGLGNQPQHF. In nucleotides, the CDR3 is TGTGCCAGCAGTCTAGGACTAGGCAATCAGCCCCAGCATTTT. The rearrangement links TRBV6-5 to TRBJ1-5; unclear D gene. Germline values: CDR1 MNHEY, CDR2 SVGAGI. The V and J ends lost 5 bases and 2 bases respectively, with 10 bases between them. The CDR3 has 14 residues.

This chain connects TRBV5-1 to TRBJ1-2; 7 nucleotides match TRBD1. V lost 5 bases to trimming and J lost 0 bases; unmatched junction nucleotides: 10. The CDR3 is 16 residues long. The germline V gene encodes CDR1 SGHRS and CDR2 YFSETQ. The CDR3 here is CASRVDGTVANYGYTF. The CDR3 coding sequence is TGCGCCAGCAGGGTAGATGGGACAGTAGCTAACTATGGCTACACCTTC. Full variable domain (rest looked up from reference TRBV5-1 and TRBJ1-2): KAGVTQTPRYLIKTRGQQVTLSCSPISGHRSVSWYQQTPGQGLQFLFEYFSETQRNKGNFPGRFSGRQFSNSRSEMNVSTLELGDSALYLCASRVDGTVANYGYTFGSGTRLTVV.

The chain joins TRBV27 to TRBJ1-5, with 8 bases aligning to TRBD1. Trimming took 8 bases from V and 1 from J; bases not matched to a gene: 4. The CDR3 is 14 residues long. Germline CDR1 MNHEY, CDR2 SMNVEV (reference sequence). The CDR3 here is CASGRTGSNQPQHF. The CDR3 bases are TGTGCCAGCGGAAGGACAGGGAGCAATCAGCCCCAGCATTTT.

The J gene is TRBJ1-5, the V gene TRBV7-2; no clear D. V lost 3 bases and J lost 0, with 9 bases in between. CDR1 and CDR2 (germline): SGHTA, FQGNSA. CDR3 size: 15 residues. The CDR3 DNA sequence: TGTGCCAGCAGCTTGGCAACACATAGCAATCAGCCCCAGCATTTT. Translating it yields CASSLATHSNQPQHF.

The genes are TRBV5-6 and TRBJ1-1, with D maybe TRBD1 (5 bases). Deletions cut 6 bases from V and 4 bases from J, with 19 bases between. The CDR3 contains 15 residues. CDR1 SGHDT and CDR2 YYEEEE come from the germline V gene. The CDR3 sequence: CASTLSPGGGTEAFF. The DNA of the CDR3 is TGTGCCAGCACCCTCTCCCCCGGCGGGGGCACTGAAGCTTTCTTT.